This TCR beta chain was sequenced during a study of T cell responses to AZD1222 COVID-19 vaccine. Assay: immunoSEQ multiplex PCR; the TCRdb copy retains only in-frame clones and omits some. Here the sample spans some 120,000 clones, 80% to 95% being singletons. V lost 1 base and J lost 6, with 6 bases in between. This CDR3 is 11 amino acids long. Germline assignment: CDR1 GTSNPN and CDR2 SVGIG (reference sequence). The chain links TRBV30 to TRBJ1-2; D is uncertain. Here the sequenced sample was peripheral blood, taken on day 0 of AZD1222 vaccination. The TCR was taken from an adult in good health. The CDR3 loop is CAWSGVHGYTF. The CDR3 nucleotides are TGTGCCTGGAGTGGGGTCCATGGCTACACCTTC. The full variable domain, in which reference TRBV30 and TRBJ1-2 provide the parts outside the CDR3, is SQTIHQWPATLVQPVGSPLSLECTVEGTSNPNLYWYRQAAGRGLQLLFYSVGIGQISSEVPQNLSASRPQDRQFILSSKKLLLSDSGFYLCAWSGVHGYTFGSGTRLTVV.